The 3 T cell receptor beta chains presented below share a single source sample, sequenced in a study of OX40 agonist ivuxolimab in advanced cancers. Here immunoSEQ multiplex PCR was the method, and the copy in TCRdb shows in-frame clones only, minus some. The sample contains approximately 86,000 clones, under 95% of which appear only once. The sample here was CD4+ or CD8+ T cells sorted from blood, taken in a trial of the OX40 agonist ivuxolimab. These receptors were taken from an adult with an advanced solid tumor such as melanoma, head and neck, liver or kidney cancer.

V is TRBV9 and J is TRBJ2-1, with D unclear. The CDR3 extends over 14 amino acids. Germline-derived CDR1 and CDR2 are SGDLS and YYNGEE. The V end lost 0 bases, the J end lost 7 bases, and 11 bases lay between the germline ends. DNA for the CDR3: TGTGCCAGCAGCGTAGCACTCGGTGTTAATGAGCAGTTCTTC. Translated: CASSVALGVNEQFF.

The chain employs TRBV7-2 and TRBJ2-1, with 10 nucleotides matching TRBD2. The V gene's germline CDR1 is SGHTA and CDR2 FQGNSA. The length of the CDR3 is 17 residues. The V segment lost 3 bases and the J segment 8 bases; nucleotides outside the gene matches: 13. CDR3 coding DNA: TGTGCCAGCAGCTTTAACCCTAGCGGGAGAGGGTCTGATGAGCAGTTCTTC. It translates to CASSFNPSGRGSDEQFF. The variable domain in full, completed from reference TRBV7-2 and TRBJ2-1, reads GAGVSQSPSNKVTEKGKDVELRCDPISGHTALYWYRQSLGQGLEFLIYFQGNSAPDKSGLPSDRFSAERTGGSVSTLTIQRTQQEDSAVYLCASSFNPSGRGSDEQFFGPGTRLTVL.

In its sample, this clone was seen once. The chain uses TRBV7-9 and TRBJ2-3, with no clear D. The ends were cut back, 0 bases at V and 3 bases at J, with 1 base in the middle. CDR3 length equals 12 residues. Germline-derived CDR1 and CDR2 are SEHNR and FQNEAQ (reference sequence). CDR3 amino acids: CASSLATDTQYF. In DNA, the CDR3 is TGTGCCAGCAGCTTAGCGACAGATACGCAGTATTTT.